The clone carrying this T cell receptor (beta chain) appeared a single time. Its antigen is as yet unknown. The data are from a study of cytomegalovirus exposure and HLA in healthy donors. The study, taken as a whole, reports: There were over 150 TCR beta chains listed as cytomegalovirus-associated.

This PCR relied on a set of 60 Vbeta primers and 13 Jbeta primers. Using immunoSEQ multiplex PCR, the repertoire was profiled, and TCRdb retains in-frame clones only, with some absent. The sample has 100,000 or so clones, approximately 73% seen once; the top ten hold about 3.5%. Specimen: PBMCs. The source of this sequence is a man aged 40-49 years in good health and CMV-seronegative.

CDR3 amino acids: CASRRGEAGNTIYF. DNA for the CDR3: TGTGCCAGCAGGCGAGGAGAGGCTGGAAACACCATATATTTT. The chain employs TRBV27 and TRBJ1-3; D is ambiguous. V was clipped by 6 bases and J by 2 bases, with 11 bases between them. CDR1 and CDR2 (germline): MNHEY, SMNVEV (reference sequence). The CDR3 sequence is 14 residues long.